The entry below describes one T cell receptor beta chain. Its cognate antigen is unknown. This entry is derived from a study of shared clonotypes between healthy human individuals. This CDR3 has 16 residues. With 1 base removed from V and 3 bases from J, the gap between germline ends came to 16 bases. Germline lookup yields CDR1 MGHRA and CDR2 YSYEKL. Researchers partitioned CD4+ cells into CD45RA+ naive and CD45RA-negative memory subsets. It was at deep level that the assay was run. On sorted subsets, replicate PCRs used roughly 190 ng DNA, or around 30,000 T cell genomes. Generated by immunoSEQ multiplex PCR, the TCRdb table keeps only in-frame clones and is missing some. The data show around 990,000 clones, with 77% seen just once and roughly 0.9% held by the top ten. Study conclusions and caveats: All-four-donor shared clonotypes had higher generation probabilities than non-shared clonotypes did.

Sequencing was performed on memory CD4+ T cells from PBMCs. The subset was: CD45RA-negative fraction. This chain uses TRBV4-1 with TRBJ2-7; D gene ambiguous. The clonotype originates from a man younger than 35 in good health. Some clones in this sample may be carry-over from other donors' samples. The CDR3 sequence is CASSQVESRRRYEQYF. The CDR3 region has the DNA TGCGCCAGCAGCCAAGTGGAGTCTCGACGACGCTACGAGCAGTACTTC.